The 7 T cell receptor beta chains below come from one sample, sequenced in a study of radiotherapy plus CTLA-4 blockade in lung cancer. Measured with immunoSEQ multiplex PCR; TCRdb has only the in-frame clones, and not every one. The table includes roughly 100,000 clones, around 84% detected once. Sequenced material: peripheral blood, taken from a patient treated with radiotherapy plus ipilimumab. These receptors came from a human donor with non-small cell lung cancer that progressed on radiotherapy plus ipilimumab.

This chain connects TRBV7-3 to TRBJ2-2; tentative D call: TRBD2 (6 bases). The V and J ends lost 3 bases and 7 bases respectively, with 12 bases between them. CDR3 length: 14 residues. Per the germline V gene, CDR1 is SGHTA and CDR2 is FQGTGA. The CDR3 loop reads CASSFGGIGGELFF. Written as DNA, the CDR3 is TGTGCCAGCAGCTTCGGCGGGATAGGCGGGGAGCTGTTTTTT. The full variable domain, rest sourced from reference TRBV7-3 and TRBJ2-2, is GAGVSQTPSNKVTEKGKYVELRCDPISGHTALYWYRQSLGQGPEFLIYFQGTGAADDSGLPNDRFFAVRPEGSVSTLKIQRTERGDSAVYLCASSFGGIGGELFFGEGSRLTVL.

The rearrangement links TRBV6-6 to TRBJ2-5; either TRBD1 or TRBD2 may supply D (5 bases each). CDR1 is MNHNY, CDR2 SVGAGI, per germline (reference sequence). V dropped 7 bases and J dropped 2 bases, with 14 bases sitting between them. The CDR3 consists of 14 residues. The CDR3 coding sequence is TGTGCCAGCAAGGTTGGGGGACCACAAGAGACCCAGTACTTC. It encodes CASKVGGPQETQYF.

The V call is TRBV5-4, the J call TRBJ2-7; 10 nucleotides align to TRBD1. Germline trimming cut 4 bases from V and 7 bases from J; bases unmatched to any gene: 11. Germline V gives CDR1 SGHNT, CDR2 YYREEE (reference sequence). The CDR3 sequence is 15 residues long. The CDR3, as DNA: TGTGCCAGCAGCGCAACCGGGACAGGGGCGAAGGAGCAGTACTTC. Protein sequence: CASSATGTGAKEQYF.

This chain links TRBV5-1 with TRBJ2-3, with TRBD1 identical over 7 bases. Trimming cost V 7 bases and J 2 bases; bases outside gene matches: 4. Looked up from germline, CDR1 is SGHRS and CDR2 is YFSETQ. CDR3 length equals 13 residues. The CDR3 here is CASQGDNTDTQYF. In nucleotides, the CDR3 is TGCGCCAGCCAGGGGGATAACACAGATACGCAGTATTTT.

CDR3 amino acids: CASINRAYEQYF. CDR3 bases: TGTGCCAGCATTAACAGGGCCTACGAGCAGTACTTC. The V call is TRBV21-1, the J call TRBJ2-7; the table gives TRBD1 as D, unverified against the DNA. TRBV21-1 is designated a pseudogene. The CDR3 runs to 12 residues.

The CDR3 DNA is TGTGCCAGCAAGACGGAACCCTACGAGCAGTACTTC. This gives the protein CASKTEPYEQYF. The V and J genes are TRBV2 and TRBJ2-5, with D uncertain. The J call may be incorrect, as the DNA end agrees better with TRBJ2-7. Germline CDR1 SNHLY, CDR2 FYNNEI. The CDR3 runs to 12 residues.

The CDR3 nucleotides are TGTGCCAGTAGTCTCTACGACCACCCGGGGGATACGCAGTATTTT. Protein sequence: CASSLYDHPGDTQYF. This rearrangement joins TRBV19 to TRBJ2-3, with D possibly TRBD2 on 5 matching bases. The CDR3 runs to 15 residues. V lost 5 bases, J lost 6 bases, and 18 bases lay in between. Germline V gene sequence: CDR1 LNHDA, CDR2 SQIVND (reference sequence).